The 5 T cell receptor beta chains given below trace back to one sample, sequenced in a study of cytomegalovirus exposure and HLA in healthy donors. PCR employed 60 Vbeta and 13 Jbeta primers. Clones were read by immunoSEQ multiplex PCR, and TCRdb kept only the in-frame ones, dropping some. The sample has under 70,000 clones, about nine tenths seen once. The specimen was PBMCs. Receptors originate from a woman aged 25-40 years in good health and CMV-seronegative.

The chain joins TRBV30 to TRBJ2-7; 7 bases match TRBD2. Germline values: CDR1 GTSNPN, CDR2 SVGIG (reference sequence). This CDR3 has 14 amino acids. V dropped 0 bases and J dropped 1; count of bases not matched to a gene: 3. The CDR3 loop reads CAWSVISGSYEQYF. CDR3 nucleotide sequence: TGTGCCTGGAGTGTTATTAGCGGGTCCTACGAGCAGTACTTC. Looking up the rest from reference TRBV30 and TRBJ2-7 gives the full variable domain: SQTIHQWPATLVQPVGSPLSLECTVEGTSNPNLYWYRQAAGRGLQLLFYSVGIGQISSEVPQNLSASRPQDRQFILSSKKLLLSDSGFYLCAWSVISGSYEQYFGPGTRLTVT.

The V gene is TRBV20-1, the J gene TRBJ2-5, with 7 bases identical to TRBD2. Germline V lookup: CDR1 DFQATT, CDR2 SNEGSKA (reference sequence). The CDR3 extends over 11 amino acids. With V trimmed by 7 bases and J by 1 base, 0 bases remained unmatched. The CDR3 protein is CSGTSQETQYF. In DNA form, the CDR3 reads TGCAGTGGGACTAGCCAAGAGACCCAGTACTTC.

This clone appeared a few times. The gene calls are TRBV7-8 and TRBJ2-4; D unresolved. This CDR3 is built from 13 residues. With 5 bases removed from V and 7 bases from J, the gap between germline ends came to 12 bases. In germline, CDR1 is SGHVS, CDR2 FQNEAQ. CDR3 loop: CASSLSADNIQYF. The CDR3 bases are TGTGCCAGCAGCCTCAGTGCTGATAACATTCAGTACTTC.

The chain employs TRBV2 and TRBJ1-2, with 8 bases identical to TRBD1. This CDR3 is 15 amino acids long. Germline V gene lookup returns CDR1 SNHLY and CDR2 FYNNEI. With 2 bases clipped from V and 8 bases from J, the junction kept 10 bases outside the gene matches. The CDR3 nucleotides read TGTGCCAGCAGTGAATCAGGGGGCTGGTTTGGGGGCTACACCTTC. It translates to CASSESGGWFGGYTF.

This clone has only a few counts. This chain connects TRBV28 to TRBJ2-5; D may be TRBD2 (5 bases). From germline, CDR1 is MDHEN and CDR2 SYDVKM. CDR3 length: 13 amino acids. V lost 5 bases and J 6 bases, leaving 13 bases between the germline ends. The CDR3 nucleotides are TGTGCCAGCAGTACTCGACTAAGGAAGACCCAGTACTTC. This translates into CASSTRLRKTQYF.